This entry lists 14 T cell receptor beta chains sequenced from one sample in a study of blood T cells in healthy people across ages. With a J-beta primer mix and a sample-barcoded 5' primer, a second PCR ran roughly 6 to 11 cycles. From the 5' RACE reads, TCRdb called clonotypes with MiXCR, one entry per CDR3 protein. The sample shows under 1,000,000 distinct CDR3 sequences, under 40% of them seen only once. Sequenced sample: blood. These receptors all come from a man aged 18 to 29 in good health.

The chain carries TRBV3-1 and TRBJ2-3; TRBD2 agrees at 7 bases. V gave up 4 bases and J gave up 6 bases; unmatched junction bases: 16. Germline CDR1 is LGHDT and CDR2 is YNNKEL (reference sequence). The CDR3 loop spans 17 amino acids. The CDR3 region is CASSPASGVDLGDTQYF. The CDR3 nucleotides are TGTGCCAGCAGCCCCGCGAGCGGGGTGGACCTGGGGGATACGCAGTATTTT.

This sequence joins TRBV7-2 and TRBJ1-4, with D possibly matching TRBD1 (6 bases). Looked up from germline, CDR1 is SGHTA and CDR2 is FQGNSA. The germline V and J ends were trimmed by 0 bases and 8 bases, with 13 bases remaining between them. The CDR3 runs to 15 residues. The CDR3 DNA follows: TGTGCCAGCAGCTTAGCGGGTCAGGGGCACGAAAAACTGTTTTTT. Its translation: CASSLAGQGHEKLFF.

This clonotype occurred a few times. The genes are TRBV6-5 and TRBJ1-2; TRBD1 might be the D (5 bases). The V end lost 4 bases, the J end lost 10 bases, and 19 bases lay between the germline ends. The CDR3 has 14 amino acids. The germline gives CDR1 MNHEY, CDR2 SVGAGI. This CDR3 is CASSFRHWDVDYTF. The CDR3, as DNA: TGTGCCAGCAGTTTCCGCCATTGGGACGTAGACTACACCTTC.

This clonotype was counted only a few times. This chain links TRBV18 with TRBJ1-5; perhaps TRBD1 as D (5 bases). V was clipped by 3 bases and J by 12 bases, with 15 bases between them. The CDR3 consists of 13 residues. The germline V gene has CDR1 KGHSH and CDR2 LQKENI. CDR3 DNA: TGTGCCAGCTCACCGTCCGACGGGGGGGACCAGCATTTT. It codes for CASSPSDGGDQHF.

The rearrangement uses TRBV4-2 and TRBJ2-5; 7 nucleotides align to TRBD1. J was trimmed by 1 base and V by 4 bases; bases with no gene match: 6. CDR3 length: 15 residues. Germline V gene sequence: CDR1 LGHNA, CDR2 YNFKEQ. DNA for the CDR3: TGTGCCAGCAGCCCAAGGACAGGCGTCCAAGAGACCCAGTACTTC. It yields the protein CASSPRTGVQETQYF.

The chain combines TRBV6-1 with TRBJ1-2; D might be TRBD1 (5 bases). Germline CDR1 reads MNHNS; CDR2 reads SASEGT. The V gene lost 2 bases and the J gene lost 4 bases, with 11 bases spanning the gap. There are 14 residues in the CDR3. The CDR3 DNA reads TGTGCCAGCAGTGAAAAACTGGGGCCCTATGGCTACACCTTC. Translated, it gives CASSEKLGPYGYTF.

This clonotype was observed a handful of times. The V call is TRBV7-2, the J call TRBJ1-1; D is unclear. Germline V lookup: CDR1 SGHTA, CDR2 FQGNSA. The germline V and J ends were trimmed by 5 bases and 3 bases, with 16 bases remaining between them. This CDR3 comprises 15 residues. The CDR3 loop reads CASSRGKGLDTEAFF. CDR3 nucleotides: TGTGCCAGCAGCCGTGGAAAAGGGCTGGACACTGAAGCTTTCTTT. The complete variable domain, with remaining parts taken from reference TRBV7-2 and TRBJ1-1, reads GAGVSQSPSNKVTEKGKDVELRCDPISGHTALYWYRQSLGQGLEFLIYFQGNSAPDKSGLPSDRFSAERTGGSVSTLTIQRTQQEDSAVYLCASSRGKGLDTEAFFGQGTRLTVV.

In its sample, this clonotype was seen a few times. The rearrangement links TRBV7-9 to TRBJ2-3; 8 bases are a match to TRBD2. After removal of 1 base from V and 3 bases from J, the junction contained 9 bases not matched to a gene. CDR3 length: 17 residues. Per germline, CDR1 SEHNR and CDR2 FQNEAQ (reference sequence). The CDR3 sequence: CASSLGQGGLATDTQYF. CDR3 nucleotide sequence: TGTGCCAGCAGCTTAGGGCAGGGAGGACTAGCAACAGATACGCAGTATTTT.

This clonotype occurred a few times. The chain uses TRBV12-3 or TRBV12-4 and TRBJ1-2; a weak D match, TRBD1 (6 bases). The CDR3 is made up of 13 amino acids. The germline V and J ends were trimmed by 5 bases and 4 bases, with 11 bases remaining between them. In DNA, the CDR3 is TGTGCCAGCAGTATTGGGACAAGCTATGGCTACACCTTC. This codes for CASSIGTSYGYTF.

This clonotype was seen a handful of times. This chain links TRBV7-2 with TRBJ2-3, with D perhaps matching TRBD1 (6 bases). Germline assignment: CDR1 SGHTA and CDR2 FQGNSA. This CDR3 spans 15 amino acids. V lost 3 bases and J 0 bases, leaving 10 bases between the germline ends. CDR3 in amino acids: CASSFSGDSTDTQYF. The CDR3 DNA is TGTGCCAGCAGCTTTTCAGGGGATAGCACAGATACGCAGTATTTT.

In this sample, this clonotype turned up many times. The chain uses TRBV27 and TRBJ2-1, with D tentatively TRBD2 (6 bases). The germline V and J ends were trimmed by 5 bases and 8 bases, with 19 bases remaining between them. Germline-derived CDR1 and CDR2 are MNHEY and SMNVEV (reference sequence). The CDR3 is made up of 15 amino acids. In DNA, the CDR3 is TGTGCCAGCAGTGTTCTGGGGGGAAGGACGTATGAGCAGTTCTTC. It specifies CASSVLGGRTYEQFF.

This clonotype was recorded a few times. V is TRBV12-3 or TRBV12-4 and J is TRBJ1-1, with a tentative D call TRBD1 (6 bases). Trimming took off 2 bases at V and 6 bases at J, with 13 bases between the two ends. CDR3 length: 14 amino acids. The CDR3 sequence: CASSLSIRGAEAFF. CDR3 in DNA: TGTGCCAGCAGTTTATCCATCAGGGGTGCTGAAGCTTTCTTT.

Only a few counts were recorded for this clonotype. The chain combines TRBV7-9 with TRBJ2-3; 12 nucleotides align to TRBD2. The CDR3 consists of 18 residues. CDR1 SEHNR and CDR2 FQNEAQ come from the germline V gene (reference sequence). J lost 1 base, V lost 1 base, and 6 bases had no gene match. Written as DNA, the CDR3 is TGTGCCAGCAGCTTAGTAGGACTAGCGGGGATAGGCACAGATACGCAGTATTTT. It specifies CASSLVGLAGIGTDTQYF.

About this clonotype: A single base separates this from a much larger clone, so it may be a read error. This CDR3 is CASSLDPGLAYNEQYF. Written as DNA, the CDR3 is TGCGCCAGCAGCTTGGATCCGGGACTAGCGTACAATGAGCAGTACTTC. The J gene is TRBJ2-1, the V gene TRBV5-1; 10 bases agree with TRBD2. The J call is doubtful: the DNA matches TRBJ2-7 better. The CDR3 sequence is 16 residues long. Germline V gene data show CDR1 as SGHRS and CDR2 as YFSETQ.